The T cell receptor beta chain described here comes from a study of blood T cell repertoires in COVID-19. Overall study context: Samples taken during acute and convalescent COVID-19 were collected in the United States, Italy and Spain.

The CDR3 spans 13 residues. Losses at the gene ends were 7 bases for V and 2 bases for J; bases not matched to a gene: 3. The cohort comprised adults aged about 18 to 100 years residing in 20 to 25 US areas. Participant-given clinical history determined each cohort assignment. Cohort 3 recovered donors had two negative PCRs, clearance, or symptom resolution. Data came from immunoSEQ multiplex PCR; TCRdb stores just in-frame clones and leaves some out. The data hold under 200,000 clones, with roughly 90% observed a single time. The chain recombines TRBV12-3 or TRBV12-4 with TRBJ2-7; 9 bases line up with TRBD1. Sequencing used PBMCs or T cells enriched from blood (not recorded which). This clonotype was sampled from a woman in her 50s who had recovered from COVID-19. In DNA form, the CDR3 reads TGTGCCAGCAACAGACAGGGGGCCTACGAGCAGTACTTC. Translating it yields CASNRQGAYEQYF.